The sequence of this T cell receptor (beta chain) was determined in a study of blood T cell repertoires in COVID-19. In the study overall: Both acute and convalescent COVID-19 samples were obtained from the United States, Italy and Spain. PBMCs, B-cell-depleted T cells, or T cells provided the cDNA or gDNA that made up the material.

V shed 4 bases, J shed 2 bases, and the junction held 3 bases outside the gene matches. Germline loops: CDR1 MNHEY, CDR2 SVGAGI. The CDR3 loop spans 15 amino acids. Study processing details: From reference gene primer amplification, estimates of nucleated cell counts were derived. The table came from immunoSEQ multiplex PCR; TCRdb's copy has only in-frame clones and leaves some out. The V and J calls and clone size come from that table; D and trimming were worked out from the DNA. Seen here are 290,000 or so clones, 87% observed once, and the top ten hold about 2.3%. V usage is TRBV6-5 and J usage is TRBJ2-7; 12 nucleotides align to TRBD2. The origin of this receptor is a man aged 18 to 29 with active or convalescent COVID-19. The sequenced material came from peripheral blood. The CDR3 loop reads CASSWGLAGPYEQYF. CDR3 coding DNA: TGTGCCAGCAGTTGGGGACTAGCGGGTCCCTACGAGCAGTACTTC.